Below, 32 T cell receptor beta chains from the same sample are listed, as sequenced in a study of CD8 T cells in Susac syndrome. The authors reverse transcribed 0.5 to 1 ug RNA with random hexamers. Each CDR3 protein is one row after TCRdb ran MiXCR on the immunoSEQ multiplex PCR reads. The sample includes more than 200,000 distinct CDR3 sequences, about 94% seen only once; the top ten take about 0.13%. Specimen: CD8+ T cells from PBMCs. Receptor source: a human donor with multiple sclerosis.

This clonotype was found once. The J gene is TRBJ2-1, the V gene TRBV7-9; either TRBD1 or TRBD2 may fit D (7 bases each). The CDR3 is 17 residues long. V lost 6 bases and J lost 2, with 20 bases in between. From germline, CDR1 is SEHNR and CDR2 FQNEAQ (reference sequence). The CDR3 DNA follows: TGTGCCAGCAGTCCCTTGGGAGGGGGCCCAACCTACAATGAGCAGTTCTTC. Its translation is CASSPLGGGPTYNEQFF.

The CDR3 loop is CASSLKNTGELFF. The CDR3, as DNA: TGTGCCAGCAGTCTGAAGAACACCGGGGAGCTGTTTTTT. The chain employs TRBV12-3 or TRBV12-4 and TRBJ2-2; D remains ambiguous. Between the trimmed V and J ends, which lost 5 bases and 1 base, there was a span of 5 bases. This CDR3 has 13 residues.

V and J are TRBV30 and TRBJ1-5; TRBD1 is a possible D gene (6 bases). Germline V CDR1 and CDR2: GTSNPN, SVGIG (reference sequence). V gave up 2 bases and J gave up 4 bases, with 36 bases separating them. The CDR3 is made up of 22 amino acids. The CDR3 coding sequence is TGTGCCTGGAGTAGTCCCCAAAACAGGGTAAAAGATAATATAAGACCTAATCAGCCCCAGCATTTT. Residues: CAWSSPQNRVKDNIRPNQPQHF. The variable domain in full, with the rest retrieved from reference TRBV30 and TRBJ1-5, is SQTIHQWPATLVQPVGSPLSLECTVEGTSNPNLYWYRQAAGRGLQLLFYSVGIGQISSEVPQNLSASRPQDRQFILSSKKLLLSDSGFYLCAWSSPQNRVKDNIRPNQPQHFGDGTRLSIL.

This clonotype was counted a single time. This chain joins TRBV7-2 and TRBJ2-1, with 14 bases that match TRBD2. CDR1 SGHTA and CDR2 FQGNSA come from the germline V gene. V gave up 7 bases and J gave up 8 bases; unmatched junction bases: 7. This CDR3 region has 15 residues. The CDR3 spells CASTPGTSGRDEQFF. CDR3 DNA sequence: TGTGCCAGCACTCCCGGGACTAGCGGGAGAGATGAGCAGTTCTTC.

This rearrangement joins TRBV2 to TRBJ2-7; unclear D gene. V lost 8 bases, J lost 4 bases, and 9 bases lay in between. CDR1 SNHLY and CDR2 FYNNEI come from the germline V gene. The CDR3 extends over 11 amino acids. The chain's CDR3 is CASGLNYEQYF. The CDR3 DNA follows: TGTGCCAGCGGGCTTAATTACGAGCAGTACTTC. The full variable domain, with the rest looked up from reference TRBV2 and TRBJ2-7, is EPEVTQTPSHQVTQMGQEVILRCVPISNHLYFYWYRQILGQKVEFLVSFYNNEISEKSEIFDDQFSVERPDGSNFTLKIRSTKLEDSAMYFCASGLNYEQYFGPGTRLTVT.

The chain recombines TRBV19 with TRBJ2-3; D call uncertain. CDR3 length equals 16 residues. Trimming left V 6 bases short and J 2 bases short, with 18 bases between. Germline CDR1 reads LNHDA; CDR2 reads SQIVND (reference sequence). The CDR3 region is CASSRHLDTLTDTQYF. The DNA of the CDR3 is TGTGCCAGTAGCCGCCACCTCGACACTCTCACAGATACGCAGTATTTT.

J is TRBJ1-1 and V is TRBV29-1; D unresolved. V lost 4 bases, J lost 4 bases, and 7 bases lay in between. There are 11 residues in the CDR3. The germline V gene has CDR1 SQVTM and CDR2 ANQGSEA. The CDR3 spells CSVVVGTEAFF. The DNA of the CDR3 is TGCAGCGTTGTCGTTGGCACTGAAGCTTTCTTT.

The V and J genes are TRBV20-1 and TRBJ2-4, with D possibly TRBD2 on 5 matching bases. CDR1 and CDR2 from the germline V gene are DFQATT and SNEGSKA (reference sequence). The CDR3 loop spans 13 amino acids. V dropped 5 bases and J dropped 10 bases, with 18 bases sitting between them. CDR3 coding DNA: TGCAGTGCTGCCGGGCCCCGGGGTGGGATTCAGTACTTC. Its translation is CSAAGPRGGIQYF.

J is TRBJ2-1 and V is TRBV7-2, with 7 bases aligning to TRBD2. Germline V lookup: CDR1 SGHTA, CDR2 FQGNSA. The CDR3 has 18 residues. Unmatched junction bases numbered 9, after V lost 1 base and J lost 0 bases. CDR3 sequence (DNA): TGTGCCAGCAGCTTAGATTTTGCGGGAGTTTTCTCCTACAATGAGCAGTTCTTC. Translating it yields CASSLDFAGVFSYNEQFF.

The chain carries TRBV25-1 and TRBJ1-6, with 7 bases lining up with TRBD1. CDR1 is MGHDK and CDR2 is SYGVNS in the germline V gene. CDR3 size: 14 residues. The CDR3 here is CAVQGSSYNSPLHF. The CDR3 coding sequence is TGTGCGGTACAGGGGAGCTCCTATAATTCACCCCTCCACTTT. The full variable domain, its missing parts supplied by reference TRBV25-1 and TRBJ1-6, is EADIYQTPRYLVIGTGKKITLECSQTMGHDKMYWYQQDPGMELHLIHYSYGVNSTEKGDLSSESTVSRIRTEHFPLTLESARPSHTSQYLCAVQGSSYNSPLHFGNGTRLTVT.

The chain couples TRBV19 to TRBJ2-1, with 16 bases identical to TRBD2. The length of the CDR3 is 18 residues. CDR1 LNHDA and CDR2 SQIVND come from the germline V gene (reference sequence). V was pared by 2 bases and J by 10 bases, with 11 bases of the junction left unmatched. CDR3: CASSISGLAGGIMMEQFF. The DNA for the CDR3 is TGTGCCAGTAGTATATCGGGACTAGCGGGAGGGATAATGATGGAGCAGTTCTTC.

This clonotype has just one count. The rearrangement links TRBV7-8 to TRBJ2-1; TRBD2 matches 7 bases. CDR3 size: 16 residues. The V and J ends lost 4 bases and 9 bases, in that order; junction bases with no gene match: 15. Germline V gene lookup returns CDR1 SGHVS and CDR2 FQNEAQ. The DNA for the CDR3 is TGTGCCAGCAGCTCCCTCGGCCGGGGGGTCCAAGGTGAGCAGTTCTTC. It encodes CASSSLGRGVQGEQFF.

The chain uses TRBV13 and TRBJ2-7, with D unresolved. In germline, CDR1 is PRHDT, CDR2 FYEKMQ (reference sequence). The CDR3 runs to 14 residues. V shed 3 bases and J shed 2 bases, with 11 bases lying between them. The CDR3 DNA sequence: TGTGCCAGCAGCTTGGCAACCAGCGCCTACGAGCAGTACTTC. It codes for CASSLATSAYEQYF.

This chain connects TRBV20-1 to TRBJ2-7; TRBD2 matches at 7 bases. V shed 1 base and J 3 bases; nucleotides not matched to a gene: 9. Germline V lookup: CDR1 DFQATT, CDR2 SNEGSKA (reference sequence). The CDR3 loop spans 15 amino acids. The CDR3 protein is CSARGSGKNFYEQYF. The CDR3 DNA is TGCAGTGCTAGAGGGAGCGGGAAAAACTTCTACGAGCAGTACTTC.

The chain combines TRBV5-4 with TRBJ1-1, with 8 nucleotides matching TRBD1. Trimming took 4 bases from V and 6 from J; bases not matched to a gene: 8. Germline V gene lookup returns CDR1 SGHNT and CDR2 YYREEE (reference sequence). There are 14 residues in the CDR3. As DNA, the CDR3 is TGTGCCAGCAGCAAGACAGGGGTGCAGTCTGAAGCTTTCTTT. Its protein product is CASSKTGVQSEAFF.

This rearrangement joins TRBV5-4 to TRBJ1-2, with 12 bases lining up with TRBD1. The V gene's germline CDR1 is SGHNT and CDR2 YYREEE (reference sequence). The CDR3 has 15 residues. With 9 bases clipped from V and 7 bases from J, the junction kept 13 bases outside the gene matches. The CDR3 DNA follows: TGTGCCAACAACCTCAGGGGACAGGGGGCGATTGGCTACACCTTC. Amino acid sequence: CANNLRGQGAIGYTF.

The genes are TRBV5-6 and TRBJ2-3; D may be TRBD2 (5 bases). Germline V gene data show CDR1 as SGHDT and CDR2 as YYEEEE. The CDR3 spans 12 residues. Trimming removed 2 bases at V and 4 bases at J, with 5 bases between. The CDR3 region has the DNA TGTGCCAGCAGCTTCGGGGCAGATACGCAGTATTTT. As protein: CASSFGADTQYF.

The V gene is TRBV7-6, the J gene TRBJ2-7; D remains ambiguous. CDR3 length equals 15 residues. V was cut by 0 bases and J by 2 bases, with 11 bases left in between. Per germline, CDR1 SGHVS and CDR2 FNYEAQ. CDR3 sequence reads: CASSLAVGGTYEQYF. The CDR3 DNA reads as TGTGCCAGCAGCTTAGCGGTCGGCGGTACCTACGAGCAGTACTTC.

This clonotype was seen a single time. Because the CDR3's place on the DNA is in doubt, the DNA is left out and the CDR3 is given as listed by TCRdb. The CDR3 sequence: CASSFGPGAYEQYF. V usage is TRBV12-3 or TRBV12-4 and J usage is TRBJ2-7; TRBD1, as called in the table, went unchecked against the DNA. With termini counted, the CDR3 has 14 amino acids.

The CDR3: CSAGFSGRGNEQFF. The DNA for the CDR3 is TGCAGTGCTGGTTTTAGCGGGAGGGGAAATGAGCAGTTCTTC. The chain is built from TRBV20-1 and TRBJ2-1, with 11 bases that match TRBD2. The CDR3 is made up of 14 amino acids. V lost 5 bases to trimming and J lost 7 bases; unmatched junction nucleotides: 7. The germline CDR1 and CDR2 sequences are DFQATT and SNEGSKA (reference sequence).

This clonotype was found once. The J gene is TRBJ1-2, the V gene TRBV29-1; 9 nucleotides match TRBD1. V dropped 7 bases and J dropped 4; count of bases not matched to a gene: 7. Looked up from germline, CDR1 is SQVTM and CDR2 is ANQGSEA. The CDR3 is made up of 13 amino acids. This chain's CDR3 is CSAHEDRGYGYTF. In nucleotides, the CDR3 is TGCAGCGCCCACGAGGACAGGGGCTATGGCTACACCTTC.

The CDR3 loop is CASTAGGAHEQYF. The CDR3 nucleotides read TGTGCCAGTACTGCAGGGGGCGCGCACGAGCAGTACTTC. V and J are TRBV19 and TRBJ2-7, with 8 nucleotides matching TRBD1. Germline values: CDR1 LNHDA, CDR2 SQIVND (reference sequence). The CDR3 sequence is 13 residues long. V lost 7 bases, J lost 5 bases, and 7 bases stayed unmatched. Supplemented by reference TRBV19 and TRBJ2-7, the full variable domain reads DGGITQSPKYLFRKEGQNVTLSCEQNLNHDAMYWYRQDPGQGLRLIYYSQIVNDFQKGDIAEGYSVSREKKESFPLTVTSAQKNPTAFYLCASTAGGAHEQYFGPGTRLTVT.

J is TRBJ1-2 and V is TRBV7-9; D perhaps matches TRBD1 (6 bases). In germline, CDR1 is SEHNR, CDR2 FQNEAQ (reference sequence). V was clipped by 4 bases and J by 0 bases, with 15 bases between them. The CDR3 length is 16 residues. The CDR3 is CASSSLRDTTNYGYTF. The CDR3 DNA sequence: TGTGCCAGCAGCTCCCTCCGGGACACCACTAACTATGGCTACACCTTC.

V gene TRBV29-1 combines with J gene TRBJ1-5; possibly TRBD1 for D (6 bases). V lost 4 bases to trimming and J lost 5 bases, with 18 bases between them. The CDR3 runs to 15 residues. Germline assignment: CDR1 SQVTM and CDR2 ANQGSEA. In DNA, the CDR3 is TGCAGCGTTGTAATCCCGCAGGGGAGCGATCAGCCCCAGCATTTT. Translating it yields CSVVIPQGSDQPQHF.

The chain links TRBV5-6 to TRBJ1-1, with 7 bases fitting TRBD1. With 4 bases clipped from V and 3 bases from J, the junction kept 6 bases outside the gene matches. This CDR3 has 14 amino acids. Per the germline V gene, CDR1 is SGHDT and CDR2 is YYEEEE. The CDR3 sequence is CASSTYTGDTEAFF. The CDR3 nucleotides read TGTGCCAGCAGCACGTATACAGGGGACACTGAAGCTTTCTTT. Full variable domain (outside the CDR3, taken from reference TRBV5-6 and TRBJ1-1): DAGVTQSPTHLIKTRGQQVTLRCSPKSGHDTVSWYQQALGQGPQFIFQYYEEEERQRGNFPDRFSGHQFPNYSSELNVNALLLGDSALYLCASSTYTGDTEAFFGQGTRLTVV.

V usage is TRBV20-1 and J usage is TRBJ2-1; TRBD2 aligns across 9 bases. The CDR3 extends over 21 amino acids. Germline assignment: CDR1 DFQATT and CDR2 SNEGSKA (reference sequence). The V and J ends lost 1 base and 8 bases, in that order; junction bases with no gene match: 27. The CDR3 region is CSARGQSGGLFSPAFSYEQFF. The CDR3 bases are TGCAGTGCTAGAGGCCAGAGCGGGGGGCTGTTTTCACCTGCATTTTCGTATGAGCAGTTCTTC.

This clonotype was detected only once. The chain has TRBV19 and TRBJ1-6; a possible D gene is TRBD1 (6 bases). V was shortened by 7 bases and J by 8 bases, with 15 bases between the two germline ends. CDR1 LNHDA and CDR2 SQIVND come from the germline V gene (reference sequence). The CDR3 is 14 residues long. The CDR3 sequence is CASTAGTHYSPLHF. In nucleotides, the CDR3 is TGTGCCAGTACCGCCGGGACACACTATTCACCCCTCCACTTT.

This clonotype was recorded once. The CDR3 spells CASSPWSGLRVSGYTF. In DNA, the CDR3 is TGTGCCAGCAGCCCCTGGTCGGGTTTGCGCGTTAGTGGCTACACCTTC. This chain links TRBV7-9 with TRBJ1-2; D uncertain. The CDR3 runs to 16 residues. Trimming left V 5 bases short and J 7 bases short, with 23 bases between. From germline, CDR1 is SEHNR and CDR2 FQNEAQ (reference sequence).

The chain uses TRBV15 and TRBJ2-7; D call uncertain. V was trimmed by 3 bases and J by 3 bases, leaving 9 bases between them. From germline, CDR1 is LNHNV and CDR2 YYDKDF (reference sequence). The CDR3 loop spans 13 amino acids. CDR3 DNA: TGTGCCACCAGCAGTGGCACCTTCTACGAGCAGTACTTC. Its translation: CATSSGTFYEQYF.

This clonotype was seen only once. V gene TRBV4-3 combines with J gene TRBJ2-7; 10 bases are a match to TRBD1. Germline-derived CDR1 and CDR2 are LGHNA and YSLEER. This CDR3 spans 16 amino acids. With 6 bases clipped from V and 5 bases from J, the junction kept 13 bases outside the gene matches. The CDR3 coding sequence is TGCGCCAGCAGTCATGGGGAGGGGACAGGGGTCCACGAGCAGTACTTC. As protein: CASSHGEGTGVHEQYF.

This chain links TRBV10-3 with TRBJ2-1; D possibly corresponds to TRBD2 (6 bases). Trimming removed 4 bases at V and 5 bases at J, with 9 bases between. CDR1 is ENHRY and CDR2 is SYGVKD in the germline V gene. The CDR3 is made up of 13 amino acids. In nucleotides, the CDR3 is TGTGCCATCAGTGCTCCGGGGGACAATGAGCAGTTCTTC. This gives the protein CAISAPGDNEQFF.

The rearrangement joins TRBV11-2 to TRBJ2-3; D is uncertain. This CDR3 spans 14 amino acids. V lost 1 base to trimming and J lost 5 bases, with 10 bases between them. Per germline, CDR1 SGHAT and CDR2 FQNNGV. Here the CDR3 reads CASSLGTAQDTQYF. As DNA, the CDR3 is TGTGCCAGCAGCTTAGGCACGGCACAAGATACGCAGTATTTT.